This T cell receptor (beta chain) was sequenced for a study of blood T cell repertoires in COVID-19. The CDR3 covers 16 residues. Germline assignment: CDR1 SGHAT and CDR2 FQNNGV. The V gene end was trimmed by 4 bases and the J gene end by 6 bases; junction bases not matched to a gene: 6. The method was immunoSEQ multiplex PCR; TCRdb's version includes in-frame clones alone and lacks a portion of them. This sample carries about 62,000 clones, roughly 86% of them seen once, and the ten largest clones take over 0.8%. The chain carries TRBV11-2 and TRBJ2-1; 13 nucleotides match TRBD2. The sample consisted of peripheral blood. The sequence was obtained from a man aged 65 to 79 with acute or convalescent COVID-19. CDR3 sequence: CASSSTSGRPLNEQFF. CDR3 bases: TGTGCCAGCAGCTCGACTAGCGGGAGGCCCCTCAATGAGCAGTTCTTC.